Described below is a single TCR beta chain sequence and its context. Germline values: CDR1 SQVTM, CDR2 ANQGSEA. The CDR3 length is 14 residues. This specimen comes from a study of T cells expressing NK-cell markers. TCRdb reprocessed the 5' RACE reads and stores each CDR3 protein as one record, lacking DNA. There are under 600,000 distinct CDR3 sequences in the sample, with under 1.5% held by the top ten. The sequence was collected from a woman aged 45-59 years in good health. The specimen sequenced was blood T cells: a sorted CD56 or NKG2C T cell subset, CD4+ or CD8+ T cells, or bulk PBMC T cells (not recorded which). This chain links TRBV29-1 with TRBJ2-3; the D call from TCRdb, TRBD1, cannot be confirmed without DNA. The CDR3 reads CSVYPGVSPDTQYF.